This T cell receptor beta chain was profiled in a study of T cells of healthy individuals. This clonotype was observed a single time. TCRdb re-called the 5' RACE reads with MiXCR, one entry per CDR3 protein. The data show tens of thousands of distinct CDR3 sequences, 14% to 15% seen once. V lost 0 bases, J lost 8 bases, and 6 bases stayed unmatched. This CDR3 region has 16 residues. CDR1 is SGHRS, CDR2 YFSETQ, per germline. This TCR came from a human donor in good health. The chain uses TRBV5-1 and TRBJ2-1, with 12 bases identical to TRBD2. The CDR3 coding sequence is TGCGCCAGCAGCTTGGCCGGAACTAGCGGGGGGTATGAGCAGTTCTTC. Translating it yields CASSLAGTSGGYEQFF.